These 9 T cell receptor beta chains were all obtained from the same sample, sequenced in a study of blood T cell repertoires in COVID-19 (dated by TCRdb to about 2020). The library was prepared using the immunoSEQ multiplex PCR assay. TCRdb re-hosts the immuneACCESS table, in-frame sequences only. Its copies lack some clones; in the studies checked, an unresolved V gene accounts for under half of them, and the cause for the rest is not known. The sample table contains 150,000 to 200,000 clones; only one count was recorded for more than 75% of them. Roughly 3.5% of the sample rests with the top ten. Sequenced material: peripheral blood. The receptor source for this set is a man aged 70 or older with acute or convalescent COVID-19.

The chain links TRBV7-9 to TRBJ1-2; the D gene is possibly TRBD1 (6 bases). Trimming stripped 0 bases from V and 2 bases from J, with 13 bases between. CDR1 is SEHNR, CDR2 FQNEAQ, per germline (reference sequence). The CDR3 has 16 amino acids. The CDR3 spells CASSLAQGNRNYGYTF. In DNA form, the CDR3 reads TGTGCCAGCAGCTTAGCACAGGGAAATAGAAACTATGGCTACACCTTC.

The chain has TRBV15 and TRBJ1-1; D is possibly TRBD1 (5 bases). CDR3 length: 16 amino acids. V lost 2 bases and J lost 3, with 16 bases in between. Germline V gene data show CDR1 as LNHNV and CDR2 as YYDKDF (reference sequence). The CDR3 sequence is CATSRYPTSGDTEAFF. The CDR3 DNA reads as TGTGCCACCAGCAGATACCCGACATCGGGGGACACTGAAGCTTTCTTT.

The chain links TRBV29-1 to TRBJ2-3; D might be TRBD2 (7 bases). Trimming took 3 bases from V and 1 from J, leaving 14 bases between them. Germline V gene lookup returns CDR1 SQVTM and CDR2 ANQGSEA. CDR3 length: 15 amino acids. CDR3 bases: TGCAGCGTTGACCCGGGGGCGGGAGGCACAGATACGCAGTATTTT. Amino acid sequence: CSVDPGAGGTDTQYF.

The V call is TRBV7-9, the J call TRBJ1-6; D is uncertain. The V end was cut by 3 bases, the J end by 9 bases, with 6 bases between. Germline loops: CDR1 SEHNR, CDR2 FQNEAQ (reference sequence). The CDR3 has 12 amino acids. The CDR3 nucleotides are TGTGCCAGCAGCTTGGGAGTTTCACCCCTCCACTTT. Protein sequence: CASSLGVSPLHF.

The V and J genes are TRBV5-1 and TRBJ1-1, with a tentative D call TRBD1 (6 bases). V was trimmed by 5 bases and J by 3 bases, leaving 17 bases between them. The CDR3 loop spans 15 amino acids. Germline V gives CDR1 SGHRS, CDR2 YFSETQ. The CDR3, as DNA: TGCGCCAGCAGTTTCGGACAGCCTAGATACACTGAAGCTTTCTTT. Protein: CASSFGQPRYTEAFF.

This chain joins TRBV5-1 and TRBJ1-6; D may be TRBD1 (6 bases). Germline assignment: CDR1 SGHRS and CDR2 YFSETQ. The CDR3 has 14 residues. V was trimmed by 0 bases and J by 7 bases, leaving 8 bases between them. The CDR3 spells CASSLGDKNSPLHF. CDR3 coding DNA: TGCGCCAGCAGCTTGGGGGACAAAAATTCACCCCTCCACTTT.

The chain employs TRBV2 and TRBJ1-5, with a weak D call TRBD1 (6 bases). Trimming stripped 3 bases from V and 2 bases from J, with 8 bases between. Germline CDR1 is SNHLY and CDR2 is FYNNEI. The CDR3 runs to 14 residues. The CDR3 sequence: CASSDRQGNQPQHF. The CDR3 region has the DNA TGTGCCAGCAGTGACCGACAGGGCAATCAGCCCCAGCATTTT. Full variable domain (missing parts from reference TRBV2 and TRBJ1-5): EPEVTQTPSHQVTQMGQEVILRCVPISNHLYFYWYRQILGQKVEFLVSFYNNEISEKSEIFDDQFSVERPDGSNFTLKIRSTKLEDSAMYFCASSDRQGNQPQHFGDGTRLSIL.

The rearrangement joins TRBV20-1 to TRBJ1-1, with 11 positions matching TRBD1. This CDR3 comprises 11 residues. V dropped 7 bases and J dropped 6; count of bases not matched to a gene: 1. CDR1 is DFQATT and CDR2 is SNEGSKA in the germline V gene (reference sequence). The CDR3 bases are TGCAGTGGGACAGGGGGCTCTGAAGCTTTCTTT. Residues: CSGTGGSEAFF.

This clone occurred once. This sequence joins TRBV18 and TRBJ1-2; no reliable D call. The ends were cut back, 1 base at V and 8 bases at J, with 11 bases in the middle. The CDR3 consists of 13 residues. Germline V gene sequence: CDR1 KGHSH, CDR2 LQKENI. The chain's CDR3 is CASSPQNRNGYTF. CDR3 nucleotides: TGTGCCAGCTCACCACAAAACAGAAACGGCTACACCTTC. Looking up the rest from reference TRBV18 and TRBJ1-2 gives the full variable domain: NAGVMQNPRHLVRRRGQEARLRCSPMKGHSHVYWYRQLPEEGLKFMVYLQKENIIDESGMPKERFSAEFPKEGPSILRIQQVVRGDSAAYFCASSPQNRNGYTFGSGTRLTVV.